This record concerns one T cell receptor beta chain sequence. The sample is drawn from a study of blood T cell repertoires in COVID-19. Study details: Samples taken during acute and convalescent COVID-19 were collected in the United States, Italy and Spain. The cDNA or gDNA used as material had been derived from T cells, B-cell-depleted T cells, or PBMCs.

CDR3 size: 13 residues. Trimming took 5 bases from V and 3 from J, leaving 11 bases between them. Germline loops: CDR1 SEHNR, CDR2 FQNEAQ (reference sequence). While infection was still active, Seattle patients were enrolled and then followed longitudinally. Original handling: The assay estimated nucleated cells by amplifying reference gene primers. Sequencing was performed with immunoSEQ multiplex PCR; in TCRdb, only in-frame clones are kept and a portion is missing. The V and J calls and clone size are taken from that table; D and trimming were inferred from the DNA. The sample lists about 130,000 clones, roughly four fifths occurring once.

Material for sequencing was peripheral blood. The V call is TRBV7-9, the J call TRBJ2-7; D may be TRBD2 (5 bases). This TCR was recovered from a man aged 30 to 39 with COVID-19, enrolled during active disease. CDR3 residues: CASSKSGNYEQYF. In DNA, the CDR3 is TGTGCCAGCAGCAAATCGGGGAACTACGAGCAGTACTTC.